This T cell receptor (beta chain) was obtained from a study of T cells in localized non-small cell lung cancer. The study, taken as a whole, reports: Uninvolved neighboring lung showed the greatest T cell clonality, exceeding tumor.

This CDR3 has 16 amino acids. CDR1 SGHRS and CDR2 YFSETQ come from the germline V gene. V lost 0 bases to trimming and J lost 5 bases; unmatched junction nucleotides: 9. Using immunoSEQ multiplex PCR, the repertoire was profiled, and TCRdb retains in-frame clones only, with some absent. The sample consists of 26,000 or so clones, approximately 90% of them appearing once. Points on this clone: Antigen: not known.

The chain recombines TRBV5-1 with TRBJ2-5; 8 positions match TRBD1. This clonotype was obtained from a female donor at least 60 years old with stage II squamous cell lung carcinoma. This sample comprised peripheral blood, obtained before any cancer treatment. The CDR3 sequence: CASSLVGQGAWETQYF. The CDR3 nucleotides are TGCGCCAGCAGCTTGGTGGGGCAGGGGGCCTGGGAGACCCAGTACTTC.